The rows below give T cell receptor beta chains drawn from one sample of a study of T cell repertoires in cytomegalovirus infection. TCRdb recomputed calls from the reads with MiXCR, one row per CDR3 protein. Of approximately 270,000 distinct CDR3 sequences in the sample, less than 25% were seen once. Their specific antigens are unknown. Sample: cultured PBMCs, taken from culture after CMV antigen stimulation. These receptor sequences come from a human donor in good health (CMV status not recorded). Some clones in this sample may be carry-over from other donors' samples. Each CDR3 is given with its conserved first and last residue. The order of the fields is clone size, J gene, D gene, V gene, CDR3 protein, CDR3 DNA. D genes are given only for firm matches. Not all rows give a size; the values are once, few, many and, for expanded clones, a class.

clone size: -
J gene: TRBJ2-7
D gene: -
V gene: TRBV18
CDR3 protein: CASSPLGHSSYEQYF
CDR3 DNA: TGTGCCAGCTCACCCCTCGGCCATAGCTCCTACGAGCAGTACTTC

clone size: few
J gene: TRBJ2-5
D gene: TRBD2
V gene: TRBV5-6
CDR3 protein: CASSGRLAGGRRETQYF
CDR3 DNA: TGTGCCAGCAGCGGAAGACTAGCGGGAGGGCGTAGAGAGACCCAGTACTTC

clone size: -
J gene: TRBJ1-1
D gene: -
V gene: TRBV6-8
CDR3 protein: CASSYSVAEKLKNTEAFF
CDR3 DNA: TGTGCCAGCAGTTACTCGGTGGCGGAAAAATTAAAGAACACTGAAGCTTTCTTT

clone size: -
J gene: TRBJ1-1
D gene: TRBD1
V gene: TRBV19
CDR3 protein: CASRDRGRSTEAFF
CDR3 DNA: TGTGCCAGCCGGGACAGGGGACGTTCCACTGAAGCTTTCTTT

clone size: -
J gene: TRBJ1-5
D gene: -
V gene: TRBV5-6
CDR3 protein: CASSLLSGSAPQHF
CDR3 DNA: TGTGCCAGCAGCTTGTTGTCAGGCTCGGCGCCCCAGCATTTT

clone size: many
J gene: TRBJ2-3
D gene: -
V gene: TRBV12-3/TRBV12-4
CDR3 protein: CASSRTGMVTDTQYF
CDR3 DNA: TGTGCCAGCAGCCGAACAGGGATGGTCACAGATACGCAGTATTTT

clone size: few
J gene: TRBJ2-2
D gene: TRBD2
V gene: TRBV7-2
CDR3 protein: CASSPASGRATGELFF
CDR3 DNA: TGTGCCAGCAGCCCCGCTAGCGGGAGGGCAACCGGGGAGCTGTTTTTT

clone size: -
J gene: TRBJ2-1
D gene: -
V gene: TRBV4-3
CDR3 protein: CASSQGGAGGEQFF
CDR3 DNA: TGCGCCAGCAGCCAAGGGGGGGCAGGGGGTGAGCAGTTCTTC

clone size: -
J gene: TRBJ2-1
D gene: -
V gene: TRBV12-3/TRBV12-4
CDR3 protein: CASRISYNEQFF
CDR3 DNA: TGTGCCAGCAGAATCTCCTACAATGAGCAGTTCTTC

clone size: many
J gene: TRBJ2-1
D gene: -
V gene: TRBV2
CDR3 protein: CASSEARAAGYNEQFF
CDR3 DNA: TGTGCCAGCAGTGAAGCGCGGGCCGCGGGATACAATGAGCAGTTCTTC

clone size: -
J gene: TRBJ2-3
D gene: -
V gene: TRBV15
CDR3 protein: CATSRDPRADTQYF
CDR3 DNA: TGTGCCACCAGCAGAGATCCACGGGCAGATACGCAGTATTTT

clone size: many
J gene: TRBJ2-3
D gene: TRBD2
V gene: TRBV7-2
CDR3 protein: CASSLTSGIVTDTQYF
CDR3 DNA: TGTGCCAGCAGCTTGACTAGCGGAATCGTCACAGATACGCAGTATTTT

clone size: -
J gene: TRBJ1-2
D gene: -
V gene: TRBV6-2/TRBV6-3
CDR3 protein: CASSSGAANYGYTF
CDR3 DNA: TGTGCCAGCAGTTCAGGGGCAGCGAACTATGGCTACACCTTC

clone size: few
J gene: TRBJ1-2
D gene: -
V gene: TRBV27
CDR3 protein: CASSFFYIGERVDYTF
CDR3 DNA: TGTGCCAGCAGTTTCTTTTATATCGGGGAGCGGGTCGACTACACCTTC

clone size: many
J gene: TRBJ2-3
D gene: TRBD2
V gene: TRBV7-2
CDR3 protein: CASSQSGRGVYTQYF
CDR3 DNA: TGTGCCAGCAGCCAAAGCGGGAGAGGGGTGTATACGCAGTATTTT

clone size: -
J gene: TRBJ2-6
D gene: -
V gene: TRBV6-5
CDR3 protein: CASSLRGANVLTF
CDR3 DNA: TGTGCCAGCAGTCTGAGGGGGGCCAACGTCCTGACTTTC

clone size: -
J gene: TRBJ2-2
D gene: TRBD1
V gene: TRBV11-3
CDR3 protein: CASSRRPGQGNTGELFF
CDR3 DNA: TGTGCCAGCAGCCGACGCCCGGGACAGGGGAACACCGGGGAGCTGTTTTTT

clone size: -
J gene: TRBJ1-5
D gene: -
V gene: TRBV6-6
CDR3 protein: CATLRAGGYSNQPQHF
CDR3 DNA: TGTGCCACTTTAAGGGCAGGAGGTTATAGCAATCAGCCCCAGCATTTT

clone size: -
J gene: TRBJ1-1
D gene: -
V gene: TRBV11-2
CDR3 protein: CASSTRTSEAFF
CDR3 DNA: TGTGCCAGCAGCACCCGGACCTCTGAAGCTTTCTTT

clone size: few
J gene: TRBJ1-6
D gene: -
V gene: TRBV2
CDR3 protein: CASSEGGGGSGSPLHF
CDR3 DNA: TGTGCCAGCAGTGAAGGTGGGGGCGGATCGGGTTCACCCCTCCACTTT

clone size: many
J gene: TRBJ2-1
D gene: -
V gene: TRBV27
CDR3 protein: CASSPIAPRNENEQFF
CDR3 DNA: TGTGCCAGCAGTCCTATAGCGCCCAGAAATGAAAATGAGCAGTTCTTC

clone size: few
J gene: TRBJ1-1
D gene: -
V gene: TRBV28
CDR3 protein: CASSLGPGTMNTEAFF
CDR3 DNA: TGTGCCAGCAGTTTAGGTCCCGGGACAATGAACACTGAAGCTTTCTTT

clone size: few
J gene: TRBJ2-1
D gene: -
V gene: TRBV20-1
CDR3 protein: CSAPKGGERDEQFF
CDR3 DNA: TGCAGTGCTCCCAAGGGCGGGGAACGGGATGAGCAGTTCTTC

clone size: many
J gene: TRBJ1-5
D gene: TRBD1
V gene: TRBV7-2
CDR3 protein: CASSLEQGANQPQHF
CDR3 DNA: TGTGCCAGCAGCTTAGAACAGGGGGCGAATCAGCCCCAGCATTTT

clone size: few
J gene: TRBJ2-1
D gene: TRBD2
V gene: TRBV4-3
CDR3 protein: CASSQGWGRAYNEQFF
CDR3 DNA: TGCGCCAGCAGCCAAGGATGGGGGAGGGCCTACAATGAGCAGTTCTTC

clone size: many
J gene: TRBJ1-1
D gene: -
V gene: TRBV7-2
CDR3 protein: CASSVIKAVNTEAFF
CDR3 DNA: TGTGCCAGCAGCGTGATTAAGGCGGTGAACACTGAAGCTTTCTTT

clone size: few
J gene: TRBJ1-2
D gene: TRBD1
V gene: TRBV27
CDR3 protein: CASGETGEDGYTF
CDR3 DNA: TGTGCCAGCGGTGAGACAGGGGAGGATGGCTACACCTTC

clone size: few
J gene: TRBJ2-1
D gene: TRBD1
V gene: TRBV5-1
CDR3 protein: CASSSGGDRGDNEQFF
CDR3 DNA: TGCGCCAGCAGCTCGGGGGGGGACAGGGGGGACAATGAGCAGTTCTTC

clone size: few
J gene: TRBJ2-3
D gene: -
V gene: TRBV27
CDR3 protein: CASSLLGTLSTDTQYF
CDR3 DNA: TGTGCCAGCAGTTTACTCGGGACACTTAGCACAGATACGCAGTATTTT

clone size: -
J gene: TRBJ1-2
D gene: -
V gene: TRBV12-3/TRBV12-4
CDR3 protein: CASSFAGEGYTF
CDR3 DNA: TGTGCCAGCAGTTTTGCAGGGGAGGGCTACACCTTC

clone size: -
J gene: TRBJ1-5
D gene: -
V gene: TRBV25-1
CDR3 protein: CASNRKATNQPQHF
CDR3 DNA: TGTGCCAGCAACCGTAAAGCCACTAATCAGCCCCAGCATTTT

clone size: few
J gene: TRBJ2-5
D gene: -
V gene: TRBV19
CDR3 protein: CASSTRTVQETQYF
CDR3 DNA: TGTGCCAGTAGTACCCGGACAGTCCAAGAGACCCAGTACTTC

clone size: few
J gene: TRBJ2-3
D gene: -
V gene: TRBV7-6
CDR3 protein: CASSPRSRGPADTQYF
CDR3 DNA: TGTGCCAGCAGCCCGCGGTCAAGGGGCCCTGCAGATACGCAGTATTTT

clone size: few
J gene: TRBJ1-4
D gene: -
V gene: TRBV19
CDR3 protein: CASRVANEKLFF
CDR3 DNA: TGTGCCAGTAGGGTCGCTAATGAAAAACTGTTTTTT

clone size: many
J gene: TRBJ2-3
D gene: -
V gene: TRBV7-9
CDR3 protein: CASSLGTIGTDTQYF
CDR3 DNA: TGTGCCAGCAGCTTAGGGACTATCGGCACAGATACGCAGTATTTT

clone size: many
J gene: TRBJ2-1
D gene: -
V gene: TRBV7-2
CDR3 protein: CASSLGTQWDEQFF
CDR3 DNA: TGTGCCAGCAGCCTCGGGACCCAATGGGATGAGCAGTTCTTC

clone size: few
J gene: TRBJ2-2
D gene: TRBD2
V gene: TRBV5-1
CDR3 protein: CASSIHTSGNTGELFF
CDR3 DNA: TGCGCCAGCAGCATCCACACTAGCGGCAACACCGGGGAGCTGTTTTTT

clone size: -
J gene: TRBJ2-5
D gene: TRBD2
V gene: TRBV2
CDR3 protein: CASTGTSGQETQYF
CDR3 DNA: TGTGCCAGCACTGGGACTAGCGGGCAAGAGACCCAGTACTTC

clone size: -
J gene: TRBJ2-3
D gene: -
V gene: TRBV5-4
CDR3 protein: CASSLASRGTDTQYF
CDR3 DNA: TGTGCCAGCAGCTTGGCTAGCAGGGGCACAGATACGCAGTATTTT

clone size: few
J gene: TRBJ1-3
D gene: -
V gene: TRBV9
CDR3 protein: CASSSLQGTGNTIYF
CDR3 DNA: TGTGCCAGCAGTTCACTCCAGGGGACTGGAAACACCATATATTTT